The TCR beta chain described here comes from a study of T cells in Graves' hyperthyroidism and ophthalmopathy. Study findings and constraints: Progression to ophthalmopathy was predicted a median of 6.5 months early. Stable hyperthyroidism was told apart from ophthalmopathy by a model built on 13 V-J features. Expanded thyroid clonotypes (above 0.001) were mostly also found in blood.

What was amplified from RNA transcripts were TCR beta CDR3 regions. First-round RT-PCR targeting the TCR CDR3 was performed with the HTBI primer set. TCRdb re-derived calls from the multiplex PCR reads in MiXCR, one entry per CDR3 protein. The data contain about 350,000 distinct CDR3 sequences, approximately 14% of them singletons. This clonotype has more than one count but fewer than ten. As yet, its antigen is unknown. What was sequenced was blood. This clonotype was obtained from a woman aged 25 to 45 with Graves' hyperthyroidism.

The CDR3 loop reads CASSLAGGDYEQYF. CDR3 coding DNA: TGTGCCAGCAGCTTAGCGGGTGGAGACTACGAGCAGTACTTC. The chain is built from TRBV7-8 and TRBJ2-7; no firm D call. V gave up 0 bases and J gave up 3 bases, with 9 bases separating them. Per the germline V gene, CDR1 is SGHVS and CDR2 is FQNEAQ. CDR3 size: 14 residues. Drawing the rest from reference TRBV7-8 and TRBJ2-7, the complete variable domain is GAGVSQSPRYKVAKRGQDVALRCDPISGHVSLFWYQQALGQGPEFLTYFQNEAQLDKSGLPSDRFFAERPEGSVSTLKIQRTQQEDSAVYLCASSLAGGDYEQYFGPGTRLTVT.